This T cell receptor (beta chain) was documented in a study of blood T cell repertoires in COVID-19. About the research overall: There were acute and convalescent COVID-19 samples, and they came from the United States, Italy and Spain. PBMCs, B-cell-depleted T cells, or T cells were the source of the cDNA or gDNA that made up the material.

Germline V lookup: CDR1 LNHNV, CDR2 YYDKDF (reference sequence). V lost 0 bases and J lost 4, with 10 bases in between. The length of the CDR3 is 15 residues. Authors' data handling: Quantification of nucleated cells was approximated via reference gene primer amplification. This table comes from immunoSEQ multiplex PCR, and its TCRdb copy is limited to in-frame clones, with some not included. That table furnishes V, J and clone size, whereas the DNA furnished D and trimming. Among 200,000 to 250,000 clones listed, 85% to 90% were seen once. What was sequenced was peripheral blood. The chain has TRBV15 and TRBJ1-3, with D unresolved. The TCR was taken from a woman in her sixties with acute or convalescent COVID-19. DNA for the CDR3: TGTGCCACCAGCAGAGACCCAGGAAGGGGAAACACCATATATTTT. Amino acids: CATSRDPGRGNTIYF. Full variable domain (outside the CDR3, taken from reference TRBV15 and TRBJ1-3): DAMVIQNPRYQVTQFGKPVTLSCSQTLNHNVMYWYQQKSSQAPKLLFHYYDKDFNNEADTPDNFQSRRPNTSFCFLDIRSPGLGDTAMYLCATSRDPGRGNTIYFGEGSWLTVV.